This T cell receptor beta chain was recorded in a study of blood T cell repertoires in COVID-19. Study context: Acute and convalescent COVID-19 specimens originated in the United States, Italy and Spain. PBMCs, B-cell-depleted T cells, or T cells provided the cDNA or gDNA that made up the material.

Trimming pared 0 bases from V and 6 bases from J, leaving 12 bases between. The CDR3 is 14 amino acids. Germline lookup yields CDR1 SGHRS and CDR2 YFSETQ. The authors' processing: Estimated nucleated cell counts came from reference gene primer amplification. TCRdb's table, derived via immunoSEQ multiplex PCR, lists solely in-frame clones and lacks some. V, J and clone size reflect that table, while D and trimming were determined from the DNA. The table lists under 400,000 clones, more than 70% of them singletons, with roughly 4% in the top ten. This rearrangement joins TRBV5-1 to TRBJ1-2, with a weak D call TRBD1 (6 bases). The receptor's source is a woman aged 60-75 years with COVID-19, enrolled during active disease. Material: peripheral blood. As DNA, the CDR3 is TGCGCCAGCAGCTTGGATAACAGGGAAGATGGCTACACCTTC. Protein product: CASSLDNREDGYTF. Full variable domain (missing parts from reference TRBV5-1 and TRBJ1-2): KAGVTQTPRYLIKTRGQQVTLSCSPISGHRSVSWYQQTPGQGLQFLFEYFSETQRNKGNFPGRFSGRQFSNSRSEMNVSTLELGDSALYLCASSLDNREDGYTFGSGTRLTVV.